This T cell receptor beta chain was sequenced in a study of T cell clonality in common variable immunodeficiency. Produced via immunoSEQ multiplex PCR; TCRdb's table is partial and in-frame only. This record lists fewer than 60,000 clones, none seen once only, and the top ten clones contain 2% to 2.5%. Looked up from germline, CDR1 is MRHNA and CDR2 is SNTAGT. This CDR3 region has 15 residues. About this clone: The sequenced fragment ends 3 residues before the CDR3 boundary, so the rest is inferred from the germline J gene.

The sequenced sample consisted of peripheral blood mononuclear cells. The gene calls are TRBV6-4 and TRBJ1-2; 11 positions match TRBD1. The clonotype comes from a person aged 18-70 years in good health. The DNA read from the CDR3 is TGTGCCAGCAGTGACACTGGACAGGGGGCGGCAGGC. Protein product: CASSDTGQGAAG. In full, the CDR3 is CASSDTGQGAAGYTF.